Below are 12 T cell receptor beta chains sequenced from a single sample in a study of T cells in Graves' hyperthyroidism and ophthalmopathy. The CDR3 regions of TCR beta were amplified from RNA transcripts. The study used the HTBI primer set for a first-round RT-PCR of the TCR CDR3. TCRdb re-analysed the multiplex PCR reads in MiXCR, keeping a single row per CDR3 protein. The sample gives fewer than 500,000 distinct CDR3 sequences, about 14% of which show up once; roughly 13% is in the top ten. Sequenced input: blood. The receptor source for this set is a man between 18 and 35 years old with Graves' ophthalmopathy.

There are many counts of this clonotype. The chain employs TRBV12-3 or TRBV12-4 and TRBJ1-5, with D unclear. Trimming stripped 2 bases from V and 0 bases from J, with 11 bases between. CDR3 length: 16 amino acids. In DNA, the CDR3 is TGTGCCAGCAGTTTAAGGACGGGTGGTAGCAATCAGCCCCAGCATTTT. Protein product: CASSLRTGGSNQPQHF.

This clonotype was recorded at least ten times. The rearrangement joins TRBV29-1 to TRBJ2-1, with D possibly matching TRBD1 (6 bases). CDR1 and CDR2 from the germline V gene are SQVTM and ANQGSEA. The CDR3 spans 13 residues. V lost 5 bases, J lost 0 bases, and 8 bases lay in between. CDR3: CSVRDNSYNEQFF. Written as DNA, the CDR3 is TGCAGCGTTCGGGACAACTCCTACAATGAGCAGTTCTTC.

Ten or more counts support this clonotype. J is TRBJ2-1 and V is TRBV15; perhaps TRBD2 as D (6 bases). This CDR3 is 17 amino acids long. From germline, CDR1 is LNHNV and CDR2 YYDKDF (reference sequence). V shed 5 bases and J shed 7 bases, with 24 bases lying between them. As DNA, the CDR3 is TGTGCCACCAGCTATGGCAGGAGGGACGGCCTCCGAAATGAGCAGTTCTTC. It codes for CATSYGRRDGLRNEQFF.

J is TRBJ1-6 and V is TRBV7-9; D perhaps matches TRBD1 (5 bases). CDR3 length: 14 residues. Trimming took 1 base from V and 6 from J, leaving 7 bases between them. CDR1 and CDR2 from the germline V gene are SEHNR and FQNEAQ (reference sequence). The CDR3 DNA sequence: TGTGCCAGCAGCTTAGGACAGAGTAATTCACCCCTCCACTTT. As protein: CASSLGQSNSPLHF.

At least ten counts were recorded for this clonotype. The gene calls are TRBV3-1 and TRBJ1-2; D may be TRBD1 (6 bases). V lost 0 bases to trimming and J lost 6 bases, with 11 bases between them. Germline values: CDR1 LGHDT, CDR2 YNNKEL (reference sequence). This CDR3 spans 14 amino acids. The DNA for the CDR3 is TGTGCCAGCAGCCAAGATCGGGCAGGGGATGGCTACACCTTC. It translates to CASSQDRAGDGYTF.

V gene TRBV6-1 combines with J gene TRBJ1-5; D might be TRBD1 (6 bases). V lost 7 bases, J lost 4 bases, and 26 bases lay in between. The CDR3 totals 18 residues. The germline gives CDR1 MNHNS, CDR2 SASEGT. CDR3 protein: CASISRGNAKMGNQPQHF. The CDR3 bases are TGTGCCAGCATTTCCAGGGGAAATGCCAAGATGGGGAATCAGCCCCAGCATTTT.

This clonotype was counted only a few times. The V call is TRBV20-1, the J call TRBJ2-7; D may be TRBD1 (6 bases). This CDR3 has 14 residues. Germline V CDR1 and CDR2: DFQATT, SNEGSKA (reference sequence). V was shortened by 7 bases and J by 6 bases, with 22 bases between the two germline ends. This CDR3 reads CSGKIDAQGFEQYF. CDR3 nucleotides: TGCAGTGGAAAAATCGACGCTCAGGGGTTCGAGCAGTACTTC.

This clonotype was picked up many times. The chain uses TRBV5-5 and TRBJ2-7, with unresolved D. V gave up 0 bases and J gave up 0 bases, with 7 bases separating them. The CDR3 extends over 14 amino acids. Germline values: CDR1 SGHKS, CDR2 YYEKEE (reference sequence). CDR3 DNA: TGTGCCAGCAGCTTGGATAGTTTCTCCTACGAGCAGTACTTC. Amino acid sequence: CASSLDSFSYEQYF.

The rearrangement links TRBV18 to TRBJ2-3, with 7 bases that match TRBD2. Germline CDR1 reads KGHSH; CDR2 reads LQKENI. Trimming removed 8 bases from V and 1 base from J; junction bases left unmatched: 6. The CDR3 is 14 amino acids. In DNA form, the CDR3 reads TGTGCCAGCACCCGGGGGGTCGGCACAGATACGCAGTATTTT. Protein sequence: CASTRGVGTDTQYF.

This clonotype turned up a few times. The J gene is TRBJ2-2, the V gene TRBV4-1; 10 bases are a match to TRBD2. CDR1 and CDR2 (germline): MGHRA, YSYEKL. Trimming took 0 bases from V and 2 from J; bases not matched to a gene: 12. The CDR3 consists of 20 residues. In nucleotides, the CDR3 is TGCGCCAGCAGCCAAGATTCCGCTAGCGGGGGCCCTTTTAACACCGGGGAGCTGTTTTTT. Residues: CASSQDSASGGPFNTGELFF.

This clonotype was counted many times. The rearrangement links TRBV7-8 to TRBJ2-1, with D possibly matching TRBD1 (6 bases). Deletions cut 6 bases from V and 6 bases from J, with 21 bases between. Looked up from germline, CDR1 is SGHVS and CDR2 is FQNEAQ. The CDR3 has 16 residues. The CDR3 spells CASSSALTGYLNEQFF. CDR3 bases: TGTGCCAGCAGTTCCGCATTGACAGGTTACCTCAATGAGCAGTTCTTC.

This clonotype has at least ten counts. As DNA, the CDR3 is TGTGCCAGCAGTCTAGCGGGGGTGGGCTACGAGCAGTACTTC. It translates to CASSLAGVGYEQYF. V is TRBV2 and J is TRBJ2-7; TRBD2 matches at 10 bases. The CDR3 has 14 amino acids. Germline V gene sequence: CDR1 SNHLY, CDR2 FYNNEI. V shed 5 bases, J shed 3 bases, and the junction held 4 bases outside the gene matches. Filled out from reference TRBV2 and TRBJ2-7, the complete variable domain reads EPEVTQTPSHQVTQMGQEVILRCVPISNHLYFYWYRQILGQKVEFLVSFYNNEISEKSEIFDDQFSVERPDGSNFTLKIRSTKLEDSAMYFCASSLAGVGYEQYFGPGTRLTVT.